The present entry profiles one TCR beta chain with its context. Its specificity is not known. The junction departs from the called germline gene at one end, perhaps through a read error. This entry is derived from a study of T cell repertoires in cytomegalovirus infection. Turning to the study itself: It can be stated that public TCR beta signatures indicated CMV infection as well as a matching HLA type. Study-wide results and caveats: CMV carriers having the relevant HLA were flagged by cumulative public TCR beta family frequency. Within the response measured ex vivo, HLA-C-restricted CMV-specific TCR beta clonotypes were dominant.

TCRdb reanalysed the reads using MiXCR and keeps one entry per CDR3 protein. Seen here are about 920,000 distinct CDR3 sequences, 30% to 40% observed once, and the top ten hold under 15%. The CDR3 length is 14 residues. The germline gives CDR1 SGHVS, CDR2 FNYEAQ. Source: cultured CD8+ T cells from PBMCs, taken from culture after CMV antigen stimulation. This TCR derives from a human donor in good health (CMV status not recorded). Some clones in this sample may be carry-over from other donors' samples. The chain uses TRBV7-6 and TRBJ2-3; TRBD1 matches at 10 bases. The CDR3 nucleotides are TGTACCAGCAGCCGACGGACAGGGGGAGATACGCAGTATTTT. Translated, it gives CTSSRRTGGDTQYF.